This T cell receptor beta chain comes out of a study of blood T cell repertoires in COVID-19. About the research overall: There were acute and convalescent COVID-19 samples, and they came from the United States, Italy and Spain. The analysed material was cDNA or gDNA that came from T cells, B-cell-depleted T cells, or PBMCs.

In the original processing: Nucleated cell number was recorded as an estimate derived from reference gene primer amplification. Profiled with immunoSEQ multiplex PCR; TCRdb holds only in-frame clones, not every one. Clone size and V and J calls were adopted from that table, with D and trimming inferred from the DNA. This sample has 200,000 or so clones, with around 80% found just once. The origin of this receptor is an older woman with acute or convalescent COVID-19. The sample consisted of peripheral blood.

The CDR3 loop reads CATLLTGTGVEKLFF. CDR3 DNA sequence: TGTGCCACCCTATTGACGGGGACAGGGGTTGAAAAACTGTTTTTT. The chain links TRBV5-8 to TRBJ1-4, with 10 bases fitting TRBD1. CDR1 and CDR2 (germline): SGHTS, YDEGEE. The CDR3 runs 15 residues. The V segment lost 9 bases and the J segment 7 bases; nucleotides outside the gene matches: 12.